This TCR beta chain was profiled in a study of Ad26.COV2.S vaccination and SARS-CoV-2 variants. Study-wide background: A participant enrolled in the COV1001 Ad26.COV2.S trial arm provided the sample. Intramuscular Ad26.COV2.S at 5x10^10 or 1x10^11 viral particles.

In the case of this clone: Its antigen is still unknown.

Treatment indicated: roughly 18 received Ad26.COV2.S at low or high dose, single or two shots; about 5 received placebo; per-sample allocation not given. Sampling was performed 63 days after the first vaccine or placebo injection. An Ad26 vector carrying the Wuhan-strain SARS-CoV-2 spike served as the vaccine. TCRdb's copy holds only in-frame clones and misses some; the assay was immunoSEQ multiplex PCR. The sample contains around 320,000 clones, about 85% of which appear only once. General study points: Placebo recipients showed lower spike-specific TCR breadth than vaccinees.

Germline-derived CDR1 and CDR2 are MNHEY and SMNVEV (reference sequence). The V gene lost 2 bases and the J gene lost 4 bases, with 9 bases spanning the gap. This CDR3 comprises 14 residues. The J gene is TRBJ1-5, the V gene TRBV27; no clear D gene. The sample consisted of peripheral blood, taken in a trial of Ad26.COV2.S vaccine versus placebo. The receptor was isolated from a person between 18 and 59 years old who received the Ad26.COV2.S COVID-19 vaccine or a placebo. In nucleotides, the CDR3 is TGTGCCAGCAGTTTAACGTGGGGAAATCAGCCCCAGCATTTT. This codes for CASSLTWGNQPQHF.